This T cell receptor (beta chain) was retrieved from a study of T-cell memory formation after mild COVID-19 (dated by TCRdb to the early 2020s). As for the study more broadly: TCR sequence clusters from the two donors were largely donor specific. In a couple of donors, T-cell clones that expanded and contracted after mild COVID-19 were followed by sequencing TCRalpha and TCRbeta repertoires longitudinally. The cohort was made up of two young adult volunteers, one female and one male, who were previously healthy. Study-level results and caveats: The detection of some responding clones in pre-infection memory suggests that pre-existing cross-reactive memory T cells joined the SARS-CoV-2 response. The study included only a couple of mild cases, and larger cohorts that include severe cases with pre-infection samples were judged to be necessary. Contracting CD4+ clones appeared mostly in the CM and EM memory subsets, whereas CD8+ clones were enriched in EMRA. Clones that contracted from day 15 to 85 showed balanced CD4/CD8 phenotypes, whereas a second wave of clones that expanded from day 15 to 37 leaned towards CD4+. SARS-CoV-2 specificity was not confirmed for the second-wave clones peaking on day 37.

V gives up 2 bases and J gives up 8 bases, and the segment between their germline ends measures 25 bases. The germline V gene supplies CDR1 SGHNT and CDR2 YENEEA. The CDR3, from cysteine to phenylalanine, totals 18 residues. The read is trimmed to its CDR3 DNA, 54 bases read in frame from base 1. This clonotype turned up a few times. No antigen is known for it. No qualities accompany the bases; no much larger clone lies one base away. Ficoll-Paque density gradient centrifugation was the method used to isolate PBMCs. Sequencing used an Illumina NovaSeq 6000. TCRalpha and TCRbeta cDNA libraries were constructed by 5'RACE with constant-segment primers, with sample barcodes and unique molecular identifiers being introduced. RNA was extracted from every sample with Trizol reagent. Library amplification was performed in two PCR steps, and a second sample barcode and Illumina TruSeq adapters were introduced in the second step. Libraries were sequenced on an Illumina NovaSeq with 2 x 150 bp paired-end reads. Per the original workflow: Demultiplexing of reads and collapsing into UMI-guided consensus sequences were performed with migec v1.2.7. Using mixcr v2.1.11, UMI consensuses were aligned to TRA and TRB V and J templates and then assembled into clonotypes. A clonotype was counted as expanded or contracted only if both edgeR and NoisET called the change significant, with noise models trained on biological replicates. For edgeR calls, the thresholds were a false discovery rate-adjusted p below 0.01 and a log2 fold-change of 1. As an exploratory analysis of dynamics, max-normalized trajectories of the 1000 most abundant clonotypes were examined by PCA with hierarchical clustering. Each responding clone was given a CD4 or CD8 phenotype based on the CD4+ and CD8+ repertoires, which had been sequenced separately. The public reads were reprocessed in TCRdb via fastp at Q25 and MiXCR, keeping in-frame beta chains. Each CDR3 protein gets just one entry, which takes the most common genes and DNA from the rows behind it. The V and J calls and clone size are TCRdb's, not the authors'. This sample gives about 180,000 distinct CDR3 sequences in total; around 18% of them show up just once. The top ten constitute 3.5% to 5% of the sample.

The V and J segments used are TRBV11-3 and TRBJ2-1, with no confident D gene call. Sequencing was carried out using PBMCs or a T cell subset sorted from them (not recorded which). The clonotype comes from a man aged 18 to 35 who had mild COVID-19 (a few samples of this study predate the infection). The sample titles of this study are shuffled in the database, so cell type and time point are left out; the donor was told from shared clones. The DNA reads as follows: TGTGCCAGCAGCTTATCCCCCACCGGCAGGACGGAACAGCATGAGCAGTTCTTC. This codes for CASSLSPTGRTEQHEQFF.